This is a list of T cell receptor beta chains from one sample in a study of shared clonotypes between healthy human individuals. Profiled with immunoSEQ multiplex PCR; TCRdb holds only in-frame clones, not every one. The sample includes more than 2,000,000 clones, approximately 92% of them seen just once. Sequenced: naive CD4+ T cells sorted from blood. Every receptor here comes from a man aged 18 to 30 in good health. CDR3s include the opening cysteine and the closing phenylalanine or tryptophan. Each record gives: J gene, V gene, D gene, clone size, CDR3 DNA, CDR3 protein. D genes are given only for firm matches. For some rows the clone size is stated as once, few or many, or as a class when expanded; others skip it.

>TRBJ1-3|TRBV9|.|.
TGTGCCAGCAGCGTAGACGCTGGAAACACCATATATTTT
CASSVDAGNTIYF
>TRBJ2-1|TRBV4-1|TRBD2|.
TGCGCCGTTGGGGAAGTAGGGTCCCTAAGCGGGATCCAGTTCTTC
CAVGEVGSLSGIQFF
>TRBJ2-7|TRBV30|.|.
TGTGCCTGGAGGAGACGGACCCAGGGTATTTACGAGCAGTACTTC
CAWRRRTQGIYEQYF
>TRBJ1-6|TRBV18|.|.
TGTGCCAGCTCACCATCCGGGGCCGGGACGAATTCACCCCTCCACTTT
CASSPSGAGTNSPLHF
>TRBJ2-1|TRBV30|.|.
TGTGCCTGGGGCAGAGATACCCGGAACAATGAGCAGTTCTTC
CAWGRDTRNNEQFF
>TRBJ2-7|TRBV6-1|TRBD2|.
TGTGCCAGCAGTGCGGAGACAGGGGCAGGACTAGCGGGGTCCTACGAGCAGTACTTC
CASSAETGAGLAGSYEQYF
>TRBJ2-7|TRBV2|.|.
TGTGCCAGCAGCCTTCGAGGCCCTGAGGAGCAGTACTTC
CASSLRGPEEQYF
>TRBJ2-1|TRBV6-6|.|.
TGTGCCAGCAGCGGACGAGCGGGCGGGTTGAATGAGCAGTTCTTC
CASSGRAGGLNEQFF
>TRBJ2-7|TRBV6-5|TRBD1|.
TGTGCCAGCAGTCCGGGACAGGGTAGCAACGAGCAGTACTTC
CASSPGQGSNEQYF
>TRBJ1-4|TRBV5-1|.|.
TGCGCCAGCAGCTTGGATAACACAGCTCCCGAAAAACTGTTTTTT
CASSLDNTAPEKLFF
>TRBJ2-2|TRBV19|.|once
TGTGCCAGTAGTGGCTACGGGACCGTGAACACCGGGGAGCTGTTTTTT
CASSGYGTVNTGELFF
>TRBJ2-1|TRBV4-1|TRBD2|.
TGCGCCAGCAGCCGGACTAGTGGGTTATACAATGAGCAGTTCTTC
CASSRTSGLYNEQFF
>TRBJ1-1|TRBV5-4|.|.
TGTGCCAGCAGCCTGGGACAATTCATGAACACTGAAGCTTTCTTT
CASSLGQFMNTEAFF
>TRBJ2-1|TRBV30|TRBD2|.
TGTGCCTCTACTAGCGGGAGAAGGAATGAGCAGTTCTTC
CASTSGRRNEQFF
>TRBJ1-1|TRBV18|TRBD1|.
TGTGCCAGCTCACCCCTAGGACAGGGCAGGGGTGAAGCTTTCTTT
CASSPLGQGRGEAFF
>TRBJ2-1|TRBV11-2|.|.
TGTGCCAGCAGCTTCGGTACGAGCTCCTACAATGAGCAGTTCTTC
CASSFGTSSYNEQFF
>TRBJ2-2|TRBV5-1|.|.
TGCGCCAGCGCCCTCGGGGGCGGAAACACCGGGGAGCTGTTTTTT
CASALGGGNTGELFF
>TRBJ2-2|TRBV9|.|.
TGTGCCAGCAGCGTCCTGGGGGGCCCCGGGGAGCTGTTTTTT
CASSVLGGPGELFF
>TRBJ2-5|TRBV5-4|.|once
TGTGCCAGCAGGCCTGGTCAGGGTCTCTACCAAGAGACCCAGTACTTC
CASRPGQGLYQETQYF
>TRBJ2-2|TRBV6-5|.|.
TGTGCCAGCAGTCTCGGTGGTCTAGGGGCCGGGGAGCTGTTTTTT
CASSLGGLGAGELFF
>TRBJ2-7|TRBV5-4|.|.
TGTGCCAGCAGACCAGATATGGGGGTCGACGAGCAGTACTTC
CASRPDMGVDEQYF
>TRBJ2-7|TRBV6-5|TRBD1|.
TGTGCCAGCAGTTACTCCGCGGACAGGGGAAGACACGAGCAGTACTTC
CASSYSADRGRHEQYF
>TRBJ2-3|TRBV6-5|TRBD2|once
TGTGCCAGCAGTAGCGGGGGGGCTAGCACAGATACGCAGTATTTT
CASSSGGASTDTQYF
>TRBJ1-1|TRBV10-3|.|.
TGTGCCATGAGGTGGACACTGAACACTGAAGCTTTCTTT
CAMRWTLNTEAFF
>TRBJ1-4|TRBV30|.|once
TGTGCCTGGTCTAGGTGGGTGGAAGAAAAACTGTTTTTT
CAWSRWVEEKLFF
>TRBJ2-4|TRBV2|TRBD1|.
TGTGCCAGCAGCCTCGGACAGGGGGGTAACATTCAGTACTTC
CASSLGQGGNIQYF
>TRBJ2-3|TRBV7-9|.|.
TGTGCCAGCAGCTTCGGTCAGGGCACAGATACGCAGTATTTT
CASSFGQGTDTQYF